This TCR beta chain was recorded in a study of control samples from healthy donors and cancer patients. Clones were read by immunoSEQ multiplex PCR, and TCRdb kept only the in-frame ones, dropping some. Among about 120,000 clones, about 93% were seen once, and the ten largest hold roughly 2.5%. Germline CDR1 is ENHRY and CDR2 is SYGVKD. CDR3 length: 12 amino acids. V gave up 8 bases and J gave up 7 bases, with 14 bases separating them. Sequencing was carried out using blood. This clonotype originated in a man aged 25 to 40 in good health. V usage is TRBV10-3 and J usage is TRBJ1-1; D unresolved. The CDR3, as DNA: TGTGCCATCGGTCCAGGTCATCTTGAAGCTTTCTTT. Protein: CAIGPGHLEAFF.